This paragraph covers one T cell receptor (beta chain) sequence. This entry is derived from a study of blood T cell repertoires in COVID-19. Study information: The origin of the acute and convalescent COVID-19 samples was the United States, Italy and Spain. PBMCs, B-cell-depleted T cells, or T cells provided the cDNA or gDNA that made up the material.

Source study methods: Counts of nucleated cells, estimated from reference gene primer amplification, were obtained. The repertoire was sequenced with immunoSEQ multiplex PCR; TCRdb's copy has only in-frame clones and lacks some. V and J calls and clone size are copied from that table; D and trimming were computed from the DNA. The sample shows a few hundred thousand clones, roughly 89% of them seen only once. Between the trimmed V and J ends, which lost 3 bases and 6 bases, there was a span of 11 bases. From germline, CDR1 is MNHEY and CDR2 SMNVEV (reference sequence). The CDR3 totals 14 residues. This rearrangement joins TRBV27 to TRBJ1-4; D is unclear. The clonotype comes from a man under 40 with acute or convalescent COVID-19. Sequencing was performed on peripheral blood. The CDR3 coding sequence is TGTGCCAGCAGTTTTTCGCTGAGGGATGAAAAACTGTTTTTT. Encoded protein: CASSFSLRDEKLFF.